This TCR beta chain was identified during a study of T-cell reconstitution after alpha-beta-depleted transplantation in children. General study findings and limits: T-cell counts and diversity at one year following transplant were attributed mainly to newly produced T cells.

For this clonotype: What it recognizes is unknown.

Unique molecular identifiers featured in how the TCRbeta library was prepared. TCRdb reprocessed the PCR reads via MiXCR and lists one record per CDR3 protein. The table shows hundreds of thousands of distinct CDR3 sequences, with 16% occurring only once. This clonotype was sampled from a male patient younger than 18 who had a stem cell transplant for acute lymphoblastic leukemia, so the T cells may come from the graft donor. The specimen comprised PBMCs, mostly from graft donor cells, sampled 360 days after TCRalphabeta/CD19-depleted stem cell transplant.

This CDR3 reads CASHNLGLAGIETQYF. CDR3 sequence (DNA): TGCGCCAGCCACAATTTGGGGCTAGCGGGAATCGAGACCCAGTACTTC. The V gene is TRBV5-1, the J gene TRBJ2-5; 9 bases line up with TRBD2. V gave up 7 bases and J gave up 5 bases; unmatched junction bases: 15. The CDR3 extends over 16 amino acids. CDR1 SGHRS and CDR2 YFSETQ come from the germline V gene.